The source of this T cell receptor beta chain is a study of regulatory T cells in long-lasting Graves disease. Time point defined: persistent/refractory GD, antithyroid drugs over 5 years with positive TRAb. With RNA extracted from PBMCs as input, the TCR library was made. Only one count was recorded for this clonotype. Germline CDR1 and CDR2: MGHDK and SYGVNS. The CDR3 contains 16 residues. The V gene lost 3 bases and the J gene lost 3 bases, with 15 bases spanning the gap. In building TCR beta libraries, iRepertoire HTBI primers were used together with Arm-PCR of CDR3 regions. TCRdb redid the calling of the multiplex PCR reads with MiXCR, one entry per CDR3 protein. Among some 420,000 distinct CDR3 sequences listed, around a fifth were seen once.

The gene calls are TRBV25-1 and TRBJ1-3; tentative D call: TRBD1 (6 bases). The sample consisted of peripheral blood mononuclear cells (PBMCs), taken when the disease was refractory, from a patient treated with antithyroid drugs. This receptor was taken from a female donor with Graves disease. CDR3 sequence: CASSDTGAPGGNTIYF. The CDR3 DNA reads as TGTGCCAGCAGTGATACGGGGGCGCCGGGTGGAAACACCATATATTTT. The full variable domain, in which reference TRBV25-1 and TRBJ1-3 provide the parts outside the CDR3, is EADIYQTPRYLVIGTGKKITLECSQTMGHDKMYWYQQDPGMELHLIHYSYGVNSTEKGDLSSESTVSRIRTEHFPLTLESARPSHTSQYLCASSDTGAPGGNTIYFGEGSWLTVV.